This T cell receptor beta chain was captured by sequencing in a study of control samples from healthy donors and cancer patients. Germline CDR1 reads SGHRS; CDR2 reads YFSETQ. J was trimmed by 4 bases and V by 0 bases; bases with no gene match: 8. CDR3 length: 16 residues. Sequenced by immunoSEQ multiplex PCR; TCRdb stores in-frame clones only, minus some. The sample lists 150,000 to 160,000 clones; 85% to 95% were seen once. The sequence came from a man aged 50-59 years in good health. Sequenced: blood. The genes are TRBV5-1 and TRBJ2-5; 8 positions match TRBD2. The CDR3 bases are TGCGCCAGCAGCTTGGGGGCGGGAGGTTCTTCAGAGACCCAGTACTTC. It is translated as CASSLGAGGSSETQYF. Using reference TRBV5-1 and TRBJ2-5 for the parts outside the CDR3, the full variable domain is KAGVTQTPRYLIKTRGQQVTLSCSPISGHRSVSWYQQTPGQGLQFLFEYFSETQRNKGNFPGRFSGRQFSNSRSEMNVSTLELGDSALYLCASSLGAGGSSETQYFGPGTRLLVL.